The next 25 T cell receptor beta chains were all read from a single sample in a study of cytomegalovirus exposure and HLA in healthy donors. The study ran its PCR with 60 Vbeta and 13 Jbeta primers. Generated by immunoSEQ multiplex PCR, the TCRdb table keeps only in-frame clones and is missing some. The top ten clones hold around 4% of a sample with 110,000 or so clones, around 68% of them seen once. Specimen: PBMCs. The receptors shown here come from a woman aged 40-49 years in good health and CMV-seropositive.

The DNA of the CDR3 is TGTGCCAGCAGCCCCAGGCTGAGAAACACCATATATTTT. Amino acids: CASSPRLRNTIYF. The chain links TRBV7-2 to TRBJ1-3; D remains unclear. Trimming cost V 5 bases and J 5 bases, with 10 bases left between them. The CDR3 totals 13 residues. Germline CDR1 and CDR2: SGHTA and FQGNSA.

The rearrangement uses TRBV11-2 and TRBJ2-4; no reliable D call. The CDR3 consists of 12 residues. Looked up from germline, CDR1 is SGHAT and CDR2 is FQNNGV. The V end was cut by 0 bases, the J end by 9 bases, with 6 bases between. The CDR3 here is CASSLEFGIQYF. As DNA, the CDR3 is TGTGCCAGCAGCTTAGAATTCGGCATTCAGTACTTC.

This clone has only one observation. Relative to the germline gene, one junction end is altered; a read error may explain this. This chain connects TRBV7-9 to TRBJ2-5; TRBD1 aligns across 8 bases. Germline-derived CDR1 and CDR2 are SEHNR and FQNEAQ (reference sequence). CDR3 length: 16 residues. The CDR3 DNA reads as TGTTCCAGCAGTTCCTTTGGACAGGGAGTGTTAAAGACCCAGTACTTC. Translated: CSSSSFGQGVLKTQYF.

J is TRBJ2-7 and V is TRBV25-1; TRBD2 matches 10 bases. Germline-derived CDR1 and CDR2 are MGHDK and SYGVNS. The CDR3 is 15 amino acids. Trimming at V came to 4 bases and at J to 0 bases, leaving 3 bases not matched to a gene. CDR3 DNA: TGTGCCAGCAGTGCAGCGGGAGGGAGCTCCTACGAGCAGTACTTC. Amino acids: CASSAAGGSSYEQYF.

This chain uses TRBV7-9 with TRBJ1-1; D uncertain. This CDR3 region has 13 residues. Germline CDR1 is SEHNR and CDR2 is FQNEAQ (reference sequence). The ends were cut back, 5 bases at V and 2 bases at J, with 9 bases in the middle. Here the CDR3 DNA reads TGTGCCAGCAGCCTGAGCGACAACACTGAAGCTTTCTTT. It specifies CASSLSDNTEAFF. Filled out from reference TRBV7-9 and TRBJ1-1, the complete variable domain reads DTGVSQNPRHKITKRGQNVTFRCDPISEHNRLYWYRQTLGQGPEFLTYFQNEAQLEKSRLLSDRFSAERPKGSFSTLEIQRTEQGDSAMYLCASSLSDNTEAFFGQGTRLTVV.

The J gene is TRBJ2-3, the V gene TRBV7-3; D perhaps matches TRBD1 (6 bases). Germline CDR1 is SGHTA and CDR2 is FQGTGA. V gave up 5 bases and J gave up 7 bases, with 19 bases separating them. This CDR3 spans 15 amino acids. CDR3 sequence reads: CASSPRTLGDNTQYF. CDR3 DNA sequence: TGTGCCAGCAGCCCTAGGACGTTGGGGGACAATACGCAGTATTTT.

The chain couples TRBV6-6 to TRBJ1-3; no reliable D call. The CDR3 totals 16 residues. Germline V gene lookup returns CDR1 MNHNY and CDR2 SVGAGI (reference sequence). Trimming took 7 bases from V and 4 from J, leaving 20 bases between them. CDR3 amino acids: CASIFRPETTGNTIYF. In DNA, the CDR3 is TGTGCCAGCATTTTTCGCCCAGAGACAACCGGAAACACCATATATTTT.

The CDR3 sequence is CAISEGRRDRQPQHF. CDR3 bases: TGTGCCATCAGTGAGGGGCGACGTGATAGGCAGCCCCAGCATTTT. The V gene is TRBV10-3, the J gene TRBJ1-5, with D uncertain. The CDR3 sequence is 15 residues long. Trimming took 2 bases from V and 7 from J, leaving 15 bases between them. CDR1 is ENHRY, CDR2 SYGVKD, per germline.

CDR3 residues: CASSQTPYRVGEQFF. The CDR3 nucleotides are TGCGCCAGCAGTCAAACCCCCTACAGGGTTGGTGAGCAGTTCTTC. This sequence joins TRBV23-1 and TRBJ2-1, with D possibly matching TRBD1 (6 bases). TRBV23-1 qualifies as an ORF whose function is uncertain. This CDR3 contains 15 residues. Trimming pared 2 bases from V and 9 bases from J, leaving 17 bases between.

The J gene is TRBJ1-1, the V gene TRBV27; TRBD1 agrees at 7 bases. The ends lost 5 bases at V and 6 bases at J; junction bases unmatched: 6. This CDR3 has 13 residues. CDR1 MNHEY and CDR2 SMNVEV come from the germline V gene (reference sequence). The CDR3 DNA reads TGTGCCAGCAGTACACGACAGGGCGCTGAAGCTTTCTTT. Translation: CASSTRQGAEAFF.

CDR3 DNA: TGTGCCAGTAGTACTTTCCGGCAGACAGGGGGAGAGACCCAGTACTTC. It specifies CASSTFRQTGGETQYF. V and J are TRBV19 and TRBJ2-5, with 9 bases aligning to TRBD1. Germline V CDR1 and CDR2: LNHDA, SQIVND (reference sequence). The CDR3 has 16 residues. The V gene end was trimmed by 4 bases and the J gene end by 4 bases; junction bases not matched to a gene: 10.

As DNA, the CDR3 is TGCGCCAGCAGCCTGGGAGCACCGGACTATGGCTACACCTTC. Translation gives CASSLGAPDYGYTF. The gene calls are TRBV4-1 and TRBJ1-2; D unresolved. Germline loops: CDR1 MGHRA, CDR2 YSYEKL. V gave up 4 bases and J gave up 3 bases, with 12 bases separating them. The CDR3 has 14 amino acids.

Only a few counts were recorded for this clone. This rearrangement joins TRBV7-3 to TRBJ1-1, with 7 bases fitting TRBD1. Germline V CDR1 and CDR2: SGHTA, FQGTGA. The CDR3 runs 12 residues. The J segment lost 6 bases and the V segment lost 8 bases, leaving 6 bases of the junction unmatched. The CDR3 DNA follows: TGTGCCAGCGGATACAGGGGATCTGAAGCTTTCTTT. This encodes CASGYRGSEAFF.

This clone was observed a single time. The genes are TRBV7-9 and TRBJ2-2; D may be TRBD2 (6 bases). This CDR3 comprises 15 residues. V lost 5 bases, J lost 2 bases, and 12 bases lay in between. Germline V lookup: CDR1 SEHNR, CDR2 FQNEAQ (reference sequence). Written as DNA, the CDR3 is TGTGCCAGCAGCCCGCGGGGATCCAACACCGGGGAGCTGTTTTTT. Its translation: CASSPRGSNTGELFF.

The chain carries TRBV2 and TRBJ1-1; TRBD1 aligns across 11 bases. This CDR3 spans 14 amino acids. Germline V gene data show CDR1 as SNHLY and CDR2 as FYNNEI. V shed 6 bases, J shed 6 bases, and the junction held 6 bases outside the gene matches. The CDR3 reads CASRGQGEVAEAFF. CDR3 in DNA: TGTGCCAGCAGGGGACAGGGGGAGGTGGCTGAAGCTTTCTTT.

This clone was seen only once. The rearrangement joins TRBV6-6 to TRBJ1-4, with D unclear. The CDR3 totals 14 residues. The V gene's germline CDR1 is MNHNY and CDR2 SVGAGI (reference sequence). Trimming shortened V by 6 bases and J by 6 bases, and 14 bases separated the two germline ends. The CDR3 loop reads CASSRYERDEKLFF. DNA for the CDR3: TGTGCCAGCAGCCGCTATGAGCGGGATGAAAAACTGTTTTTT.

The chain couples TRBV7-6 to TRBJ1-5, with 7 bases aligning to TRBD1. The CDR3 spans 15 residues. Trimming took 2 bases from V and 4 from J; bases not matched to a gene: 5. From germline, CDR1 is SGHVS and CDR2 FNYEAQ. Here the CDR3 reads CASSLNAGGNQPQHF. In DNA form, the CDR3 reads TGTGCCAGCAGCTTAAATGCAGGGGGTAATCAGCCCCAGCATTTT.

CDR3 nucleotide sequence: TGTGCCAGCTCACCCGGCGGTACAGGGGGCTGGGTCACTGAAGCTTTCTTT. This sequence encodes CASSPGGTGGWVTEAFF. The V and J genes are TRBV18 and TRBJ1-1, with TRBD1 matching over 9 bases. Germline lookup yields CDR1 KGHSH and CDR2 LQKENI. Trimming cost V 3 bases and J 4 bases; bases outside gene matches: 12. CDR3 length equals 17 residues.

The V gene is TRBV5-6, the J gene TRBJ1-3, with TRBD1 identical over 8 bases. Losses at the gene ends were 0 bases for V and 8 bases for J; bases not matched to a gene: 10. Germline V gene lookup returns CDR1 SGHDT and CDR2 YYEEEE. The CDR3 is 16 residues long. The CDR3 nucleotides read TGTGCCAGCAGCTTGGTTGGACAGGGTTTGGGTCACACCATATATTTT. Its protein product is CASSLVGQGLGHTIYF. Full variable domain (remainder filled in from reference TRBV5-6 and TRBJ1-3): DAGVTQSPTHLIKTRGQQVTLRCSPKSGHDTVSWYQQALGQGPQFIFQYYEEEERQRGNFPDRFSGHQFPNYSSELNVNALLLGDSALYLCASSLVGQGLGHTIYFGEGSWLTVV.

V and J are TRBV13 and TRBJ2-1; TRBD2 matches 10 bases. The CDR3 is made up of 16 amino acids. V gave up 2 bases and J gave up 2 bases; unmatched junction bases: 3. Germline lookup yields CDR1 PRHDT and CDR2 FYEKMQ (reference sequence). The CDR3 spells CASSLTSGTTYNEQFF. The CDR3 DNA is TGTGCCAGCAGCTTAACTAGCGGGACTACCTACAATGAGCAGTTCTTC.

The J gene is TRBJ2-1, the V gene TRBV5-6; 7 bases map to TRBD1. CDR1 is SGHDT, CDR2 YYEEEE, per germline. The CDR3 runs to 13 residues. V was pared by 0 bases and J by 8 bases, with 2 bases of the junction left unmatched. Here the CDR3 DNA reads TGTGCCAGCAGCTTGGACAGGGGTGATGAGCAGTTCTTC. Translating gives CASSLDRGDEQFF.

V and J are TRBV25-1 and TRBJ2-1, with D possibly being TRBD2 (5 bases). Germline CDR1 MGHDK, CDR2 SYGVNS. V was pared by 2 bases and J by 9 bases, with 14 bases between. This CDR3 is built from 14 residues. Here the CDR3 reads CASSEVIASGEQFF. In nucleotides, the CDR3 is TGTGCCAGCAGTGAAGTTATAGCGAGCGGTGAGCAGTTCTTC. The full variable domain, rest sourced from reference TRBV25-1 and TRBJ2-1, is EADIYQTPRYLVIGTGKKITLECSQTMGHDKMYWYQQDPGMELHLIHYSYGVNSTEKGDLSSESTVSRIRTEHFPLTLESARPSHTSQYLCASSEVIASGEQFFGPGTRLTVL.

This clone was seen a few times. This sequence joins TRBV6-4 and TRBJ2-3, with D perhaps TRBD1 (5 bases). Germline CDR1 reads MRHNA; CDR2 reads SNTAGT. Trimming shortened V by 2 bases and J by 4 bases, and 16 bases separated the two germline ends. The CDR3 spans 16 residues. CDR3 sequence (DNA): TGTGCCAGCAGTGACCCCTTAACAGGTCCCCCAGATACGCAGTATTTT. Its protein is CASSDPLTGPPDTQYF.

The chain links TRBV7-2 to TRBJ2-5; D perhaps matches TRBD1 (5 bases). The J call may be in error: the DNA end matches TRBJ2-7 better. Germline assignment: CDR1 SGHTA and CDR2 FQGNSA. The CDR3 contains 13 residues. The CDR3: CASSLPGSYEQYF. In DNA form, the CDR3 reads TGTGCCAGCAGCTTACCAGGGTCCTACGAGCAGTACTTC.

This chain connects TRBV6-1 to TRBJ1-1; D gene ambiguous. Germline values: CDR1 MNHNS, CDR2 SASEGT. This CDR3 region has 13 residues. V lost 4 bases to trimming and J lost 1 base, with 7 bases between them. For the CDR3, the DNA is TGTGCCAGCAGTGGACTGACGAACACTGAAGCTTTCTTT. This translates into CASSGLTNTEAFF.